This TCR beta chain is drawn from a study of T cells in Graves' hyperthyroidism and ophthalmopathy. Findings and caveats of the study: Clonotypes that were expanded in thyroid above 0.001 mostly appeared in blood too.

As regards this clonotype: Its antigen is unknown.

Patients were aged 18 to 65, had disease duration under 2 months, and had newly diagnosed hyperthyroidism. Criteria for exclusion of patients were uncontrolled infection, other autoimmune disease, pregnancy or lactation. V was shortened by 0 bases and J by 3 bases, with 9 bases between the two germline ends. Germline V gives CDR1 MDHEN, CDR2 SYDVKM. The CDR3 sequence is 15 residues long. Amplification targeted TCR beta CDR3 regions from RNA transcripts. HTBI primers were the set used in a first-round RT-PCR of the TCR CDR3. One entry per CDR3 protein results from TCRdb running MiXCR on the multiplex PCR reads. The table shows a few hundred thousand distinct CDR3 sequences, with about 19% occurring only once.

The TCR sequence derives from a woman younger than 35 with Graves' hyperthyroidism. V gene TRBV28 combines with J gene TRBJ1-3; TRBD1 might be the D (6 bases). The sequenced sample consisted of blood. The CDR3 spells CASSLWQGLGNTIYF. In DNA form, the CDR3 reads TGTGCCAGCAGTTTATGGCAGGGGCTTGGAAACACCATATATTTT. The entire variable domain, with the rest obtained from reference TRBV28 and TRBJ1-3, is as follows: DVKVTQSSRYLVKRTGEKVFLECVQDMDHENMFWYRQDPGLGLRLIYFSYDVKMKEKGDIPEGYSVSREKKERFSLILESASTNQTSMYLCASSLWQGLGNTIYFGEGSWLTVV.